This TCR beta chain was sequenced for a study of cytomegalovirus exposure and HLA in healthy donors. CDR1 is SGHAT, CDR2 FQNNGV, per germline. V was trimmed by 3 bases and J by 4 bases, leaving 7 bases between them. This CDR3 contains 12 residues. Generated by immunoSEQ multiplex PCR, the TCRdb table keeps only in-frame clones and is missing some. Altogether about 220,000 clones are present, about 91% being singletons, with the ten largest covering roughly 3%. This clone occurred a few times. Sequenced: PBMCs. The rearrangement uses TRBV11-2 and TRBJ2-7; D call uncertain. The receptor's source is a woman in her late teens or twenties in good health and CMV-seronegative. CDR3 DNA: TGTGCCAGCAGCTTGGGCAGTTACGAGCAGTACTTC. This encodes CASSLGSYEQYF.